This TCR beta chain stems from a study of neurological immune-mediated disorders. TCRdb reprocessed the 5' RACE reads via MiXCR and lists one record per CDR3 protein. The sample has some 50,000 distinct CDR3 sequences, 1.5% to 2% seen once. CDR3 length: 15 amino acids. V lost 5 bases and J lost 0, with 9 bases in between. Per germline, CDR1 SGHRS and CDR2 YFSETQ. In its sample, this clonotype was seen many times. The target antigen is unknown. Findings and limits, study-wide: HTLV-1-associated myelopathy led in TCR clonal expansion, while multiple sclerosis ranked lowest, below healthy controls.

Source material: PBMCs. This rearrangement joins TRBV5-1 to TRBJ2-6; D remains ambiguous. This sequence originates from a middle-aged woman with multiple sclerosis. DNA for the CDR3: TGCGCCAGCAGGCATATTATCTCTGGGGCCAACGTCCTGACTTTC. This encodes CASRHIISGANVLTF.